These 26 T cell receptor beta chains came from one sample sequenced in a study of blood T cell repertoires in COVID-19. The method was immunoSEQ multiplex PCR; TCRdb's version includes in-frame clones alone and lacks a portion of them. The sample yields about 250,000 clones, about 86% seen once. The source material was peripheral blood. The receptors shown here come from a man older than 75 with acute or convalescent COVID-19.

The V call is TRBV29-1, the J call TRBJ2-3, with a weak D call TRBD2 (6 bases). The CDR3 is made up of 14 amino acids. V was shortened by 5 bases and J by 9 bases, with 21 bases between the two germline ends. Germline lookup yields CDR1 SQVTM and CDR2 ANQGSEA. The CDR3 DNA reads TGCAGCGTTCAGAGTCGAGCACCGGGGGTGACGCAGTATTTT. The encoded protein is CSVQSRAPGVTQYF.

This chain connects TRBV9 to TRBJ1-1; TRBD1 agrees at 8 bases. The trim removed 2 bases at V and 3 bases at J, leaving 12 bases unmatched. CDR1 and CDR2 (germline): SGDLS, YYNGEE. The CDR3 sequence is 17 residues long. The DNA of the CDR3 is TGTGCCAGCAGCGTCGACAGGGGTTCAAGTGAGGACACTGAAGCTTTCTTT. Amino acid sequence: CASSVDRGSSEDTEAFF.

The chain employs TRBV27 and TRBJ1-4, with 9 bases matching TRBD1. This CDR3 is built from 13 residues. Trimming took 6 bases from V and 8 from J; bases not matched to a gene: 4. Germline values: CDR1 MNHEY, CDR2 SMNVEV (reference sequence). CDR3 DNA: TGTGCCAGCAGGACAGGGGGACGCGAAAAACTGTTTTTT. It specifies CASRTGGREKLFF.

The chain carries TRBV19 and TRBJ1-5; D remains ambiguous. The germline CDR1 and CDR2 sequences are LNHDA and SQIVND (reference sequence). This CDR3 region has 13 residues. V lost 4 bases to trimming and J lost 2 bases, with 6 bases between them. Written as DNA, the CDR3 is TGTGCCAGTAGTACGCAGGGCAATCAGCCCCAGCATTTT. Protein product: CASSTQGNQPQHF.

This chain joins TRBV5-4 and TRBJ1-2; TRBD1 is a possible D gene (5 bases). This CDR3 is built from 15 residues. V lost 4 bases, J lost 3 bases, and 16 bases lay in between. Germline loops: CDR1 SGHNT, CDR2 YYREEE (reference sequence). CDR3 nucleotide sequence: TGTGCCAGCAGCCCGTCTCAGGGTGGCTACTATGGCTACACCTTC. It is translated as CASSPSQGGYYGYTF.

The J gene is TRBJ1-1, the V gene TRBV2; possibly TRBD1 for D (6 bases). The CDR3 spans 12 residues. Per the germline V gene, CDR1 is SNHLY and CDR2 is FYNNEI. V gave up 5 bases and J gave up 7 bases, with 11 bases separating them. CDR3 protein: CASSSGVREAFF. Written as DNA, the CDR3 is TGTGCCAGCAGTTCAGGGGTTCGTGAAGCTTTCTTT.

V and J are TRBV28 and TRBJ2-4; 7 nucleotides match TRBD1. The germline CDR1 and CDR2 sequences are MDHEN and SYDVKM. V dropped 6 bases and J dropped 3; count of bases not matched to a gene: 11. CDR3 length equals 16 residues. The CDR3 DNA is TGTGCCAGCAGACCCTGGACAGGTGAAAGCAAAAACATTCAGTACTTC. Residues: CASRPWTGESKNIQYF.

This chain joins TRBV28 and TRBJ2-2; TRBD1 aligns across 7 bases. The CDR3 extends over 14 amino acids. Looked up from germline, CDR1 is MDHEN and CDR2 is SYDVKM. V trimming: 6 bases; J trimming: 3 bases; junction bases outside the gene matches: 4. DNA of the CDR3: TGTGCCAGCAGATCACAGGGGTACACCGGGGAGCTGTTTTTT. Translation: CASRSQGYTGELFF.

The chain couples TRBV11-3 to TRBJ1-1; D gene ambiguous. This CDR3 comprises 13 residues. Trimming left V 3 bases short and J 4 bases short, with 9 bases between. Germline CDR1 is SGHNT and CDR2 is YENEEA. In nucleotides, the CDR3 is TGTGCCAGCAGCTTCGAGATGTTCACTGAAGCTTTCTTT. Translating it yields CASSFEMFTEAFF.

The J gene is TRBJ1-4, the V gene TRBV7-8; D is undetermined. Deletions cut 4 bases from V and 5 bases from J, with 11 bases between. This CDR3 has 14 residues. CDR1 is SGHVS, CDR2 FQNEAQ, per germline. The CDR3 sequence: CASSWGGKNEKLFF. In DNA form, the CDR3 reads TGTGCCAGCAGCTGGGGAGGAAAGAATGAAAAACTGTTTTTT.

Here the CDR3 reads CASSLLSQGAPGELFF. CDR3 nucleotide sequence: TGCGCCAGCAGCTTGTTAAGCCAGGGGGCCCCCGGGGAGCTGTTTTTT. This rearrangement joins TRBV5-1 to TRBJ2-2; 8 bases line up with TRBD1. Losses at the gene ends were 1 base for V and 6 bases for J; bases not matched to a gene: 8. The V gene's germline CDR1 is SGHRS and CDR2 YFSETQ. The CDR3 is 16 amino acids.

The rearrangement joins TRBV4-1 to TRBJ2-1; 8 nucleotides align to TRBD1. The CDR3 contains 15 residues. The trim removed 0 bases at V and 7 bases at J, leaving 5 bases unmatched. The germline V gene encodes CDR1 MGHRA and CDR2 YSYEKL. CDR3 amino acids: CASSQDGTGSNEQFF. CDR3 DNA: TGCGCCAGCAGCCAAGATGGGACAGGCTCTAATGAGCAGTTCTTC.

J is TRBJ1-5 and V is TRBV10-3; TRBD1 might be the D (5 bases). V was pared by 6 bases and J by 3 bases, with 12 bases between. The CDR3 has 14 residues. Germline loops: CDR1 ENHRY, CDR2 SYGVKD. DNA for the CDR3: TGTGCCATCAGCCCCGACAGAAACAATCAGCCCCAGCATTTT. Its protein is CAISPDRNNQPQHF.

V is TRBV11-2 and J is TRBJ2-3; possibly TRBD1 for D (6 bases). Germline V gene data show CDR1 as SGHAT and CDR2 as FQNNGV. Trimming removed 3 bases at V and 5 bases at J, with 6 bases between. The CDR3 is made up of 12 amino acids. CDR3 nucleotides: TGTGCCAGCAGCTTGGACAGAGATACGCAGTATTTT. Its protein is CASSLDRDTQYF.

This clone appeared a few times. The chain has TRBV5-1 and TRBJ1-4; 7 bases agree with TRBD1. V lost 0 bases and J lost 8; bases outside the gene matches: 10. The germline V gene has CDR1 SGHRS and CDR2 YFSETQ. The CDR3 totals 16 residues. The CDR3 here is CASSLGTGRGNEKLFF. The CDR3 nucleotides read TGCGCCAGCAGCTTGGGGACAGGAAGGGGAAACGAAAAACTGTTTTTT.

This clone was recorded only once. This CDR3 is CASEASGGVSETQYF. CDR3 sequence (DNA): TGCGCCAGCGAGGCTAGCGGGGGAGTTTCGGAGACCCAGTACTTC. J is TRBJ2-5 and V is TRBV5-1; 10 nucleotides align to TRBD2. Per germline, CDR1 SGHRS and CDR2 YFSETQ. V lost 7 bases and J lost 5; bases outside the gene matches: 11. This CDR3 is built from 15 residues. Supplemented by reference TRBV5-1 and TRBJ2-5, the full variable domain reads KAGVTQTPRYLIKTRGQQVTLSCSPISGHRSVSWYQQTPGQGLQFLFEYFSETQRNKGNFPGRFSGRQFSNSRSEMNVSTLELGDSALYLCASEASGGVSETQYFGPGTRLLVL.

This clone was recorded once. V and J are TRBV24-1 and TRBJ2-3; the match to TRBD2 covers 9 bases. The V segment lost 3 bases and the J segment 6 bases; nucleotides outside the gene matches: 9. Germline CDR1 reads KGHDR; CDR2 reads SFDVKD. CDR3 length equals 16 residues. The CDR3 nucleotides read TGTGCCACCAGTGATCCCCTAGCGGGACCCCGGGATACGCAGTATTTT. It specifies CATSDPLAGPRDTQYF.

A few counts support this clone. J is TRBJ2-2 and V is TRBV30; 8 bases map to TRBD1. Per the germline V gene, CDR1 is GTSNPN and CDR2 is SVGIG (reference sequence). V lost 4 bases and J lost 0; bases outside the gene matches: 4. This CDR3 region has 15 residues. The CDR3, as DNA: TGTGCCTGGACGCCGGGACAGGCGAACACCGGGGAGCTGTTTTTT. Translating it yields CAWTPGQANTGELFF.

V gene TRBV7-2 combines with J gene TRBJ2-5, with D perhaps TRBD2 (5 bases). V was shortened by 1 base and J by 1 base, with 10 bases between the two germline ends. The CDR3 runs to 15 residues. Germline V CDR1 and CDR2: SGHTA, FQGNSA. For the CDR3, the DNA is TGTGCCAGCAGCTTAGTTGTCGCGGGCCAAGAGACCCAGTACTTC. This sequence encodes CASSLVVAGQETQYF.

This chain connects TRBV5-5 to TRBJ2-1; tentative D call: TRBD2 (6 bases). V shed 1 base and J shed 5 bases, with 10 bases lying between them. In germline, CDR1 is SGHKS, CDR2 YYEKEE (reference sequence). This CDR3 comprises 14 residues. As DNA, the CDR3 is TGTGCCAGCAGCTTGCTGTTAGCGGACAATGAGCAGTTCTTC. Translation: CASSLLLADNEQFF.

The chain uses TRBV30 and TRBJ1-5; 7 positions agree with TRBD1. V was clipped by 5 bases and J by 6 bases; unmatched bases: 7. The CDR3 consists of 13 residues. Germline CDR1 is GTSNPN and CDR2 is SVGIG (reference sequence). Here the CDR3 reads CAWGKGQSQPQHF. The CDR3 region has the DNA TGTGCCTGGGGGAAGGGACAGAGTCAGCCCCAGCATTTT.

V gene TRBV7-6 combines with J gene TRBJ1-3, with D tentatively TRBD1 (6 bases). V shed 1 base and J shed 0 bases, with 13 bases lying between them. The CDR3 totals 17 residues. Germline loops: CDR1 SGHVS, CDR2 FNYEAQ. The CDR3 DNA reads TGTGCCAGCAGCTTAGTAGGGACATTGAGCTCTGGAAACACCATATATTTT. Protein product: CASSLVGTLSSGNTIYF.

A single count supports this clone. The gene calls are TRBV5-1 and TRBJ1-4; D is perhaps TRBD1 (6 bases). The CDR3 contains 15 residues. V was pared by 4 bases and J by 5 bases, with 15 bases between. CDR1 SGHRS and CDR2 YFSETQ come from the germline V gene. The CDR3 sequence is CASSPGQSRNEKLFF. The CDR3 DNA reads TGCGCCAGCAGCCCCGGACAGTCCAGAAATGAAAAACTGTTTTTT.

This sequence joins TRBV29-1 and TRBJ1-2; tentative D call: TRBD1 (6 bases). Per germline, CDR1 SQVTM and CDR2 ANQGSEA. CDR3 length: 10 amino acids. V lost 6 bases to trimming and J lost 8 bases, with 10 bases between them. In DNA, the CDR3 is TGCAGCGTGGACAGAGAAGGCTACACCTTC. Protein sequence: CSVDREGYTF.

The count of this clone is one. The chain employs TRBV25-1 and TRBJ2-2; D might be TRBD1 (6 bases). Germline V gives CDR1 MGHDK, CDR2 SYGVNS. The CDR3 has 18 residues. Trimming shortened V by 0 bases and J by 4 bases, and 18 bases separated the two germline ends. CDR3 protein: CASSEYSPPDSVTGELFF. CDR3 in DNA: TGTGCCAGCAGTGAATATTCCCCCCCGGACAGTGTCACCGGGGAGCTGTTTTTT.

The chain links TRBV27 to TRBJ1-2; 11 bases are a match to TRBD1. From germline, CDR1 is MNHEY and CDR2 SMNVEV (reference sequence). After removal of 5 bases from V and 3 bases from J, the junction contained 11 bases not matched to a gene. The CDR3 contains 17 residues. The CDR3 DNA follows: TGTGCCAGCAGTACCCTATCCCGGGACAGGGGGTACTATGGCTACACCTTC. It is translated as CASSTLSRDRGYYGYTF.